This entry lists 2 T cell receptor beta chains sequenced from one sample in a study of blood T cell repertoires in COVID-19. Method: immunoSEQ multiplex PCR; TCRdb's copy keeps in-frame clones and lacks some. The table shows 300,000 to 400,000 clones, with about 90% occurring only once. Input material: PBMCs or T cells enriched from blood (not recorded which). These receptors were collected from a woman aged 25 to 39 who had recovered from COVID-19.

V and J are TRBV6-5 and TRBJ2-3; 8 bases agree with TRBD2. This CDR3 is 14 amino acids long. The junction had 4 bases not matched to a gene; V was cut back by 6 bases and J by 2 bases. CDR1 is MNHEY, CDR2 SVGAGI, per germline. CDR3 residues: CASRDGGVTDTQYF. CDR3 nucleotide sequence: TGTGCCAGCAGGGACGGGGGGGTCACAGATACGCAGTATTTT.

This clone was recorded once. J is TRBJ1-6 and V is TRBV6-5; 8 bases line up with TRBD1. J lost 9 bases, V lost 6 bases, and 10 bases had no gene match. Germline assignment: CDR1 MNHEY and CDR2 SVGAGI. The CDR3 is 15 amino acids. CDR3 sequence reads: CASRGEDRGVSPLHF. The CDR3 coding sequence is TGTGCCAGCAGGGGGGAAGACAGGGGAGTTTCACCCCTCCACTTT.